This record looks at one T cell receptor beta chain sequence and its context. The antigen is unknown. This sample was taken from a study of T-cell reconstitution after alpha-beta-depleted transplantation in children. Study-level points and caveats: One year after transplant, T-cell counts and diversity came mostly from newly produced T cells. Where some patients showed high TCRbeta diversity at day 60, it came from recipient T cells and thymic progenitors that had survived.

The V segment lost 6 bases and the J segment 1 base; nucleotides outside the gene matches: 8. This CDR3 has 14 amino acids. Germline V gene lookup returns CDR1 SQVTM and CDR2 ANQGSEA. A library of TCRbeta sequences, prepared with unique molecular identifiers, was generated. In TCRdb, the PCR reads were re-called with MiXCR into one record per CDR3 protein. The sample carries approximately 500,000 distinct CDR3 sequences, roughly 27% recorded once. This chain uses TRBV29-1 with TRBJ1-1; 7 bases align to TRBD1. The source material was PBMCs, sampled before TCRalphabeta/CD19-depleted stem cell transplant. The source is a boy younger than two with Wiskott-Aldrich syndrome, due to receive a stem cell transplant. CDR3 in DNA: TGCAGCGTACGTGGGACAGTTGAGAACACTGAAGCTTTCTTT. Translating gives CSVRGTVENTEAFF.